This is a list of T cell receptor beta chains from one sample in a study of CD8+ T cells in alopecia areata. Profiling relied on immunoSEQ multiplex PCR, and the TCRdb table lists in-frame clones only, not all of them. This table has about 12,000 clones, 60% to 65% appearing once. Sample: skin. These receptors came from a human donor with alopecia areata. CDR3s include the opening cysteine and the closing phenylalanine or tryptophan. A D gene is named only where the DNA matches it firmly. Clone size is stated in some rows and not others, as once, few, many or a class when expanded.

J: TRBJ2-2
size: few
D: .
V: TRBV7-9
CDR3: CASSRLTGTGELFF
DNA: TGTGCCAGCAGCCGCCTGACGGGAACCGGGGAGCTGTTTTTT

J: TRBJ2-2
size: once
D: TRBD1
V: TRBV6-6
CDR3: CASSWTGDTGELFF
DNA: TGTGCCAGCAGCTGGACAGGGGACACCGGGGAGCTGTTTTTT

J: TRBJ1-2
size: .
D: .
V: TRBV4-2
CDR3: CASSQDGGYTF
DNA: TGTGCCAGCAGCCAAGATGGGGGCTACACCTTC

J: TRBJ2-3
size: .
D: .
V: TRBV19
CDR3: CASSMYRVGDTQYF
DNA: TGTGCCAGTAGTATGTACCGCGTGGGAGATACGCAGTATTTT

J: TRBJ2-3
size: .
D: .
V: TRBV14
CDR3: CASSQVTGTQYF
DNA: TGTGCCAGCAGCCAGGTGACCGGTACGCAGTATTTT

J: TRBJ2-7
size: .
D: .
V: TRBV6-4
CDR3: CASSEPAGSSSYEQYF
DNA: TGTGCCAGCAGTGAACCTGCGGGAAGCTCATCCTACGAGCAGTACTTC

J: TRBJ2-3
size: .
D: .
V: TRBV7-8
CDR3: CASSKYHYRETDTQYF
DNA: TGTGCCAGCAGCAAATACCACTATCGGGAGACAGATACGCAGTATTTT

J: TRBJ2-1
size: .
D: .
V: TRBV7-2
CDR3: CASSLAGGSRVKNEQFF
DNA: TGTGCCAGCAGCTTAGCAGGCGGCTCGAGGGTAAAGAATGAGCAGTTCTTC

J: TRBJ1-5
size: .
D: .
V: TRBV10-3
CDR3: CAIGGNNQPQHF
DNA: TGTGCCATCGGTGGGAACAATCAGCCCCAGCATTTT

J: TRBJ2-7
size: .
D: TRBD1
V: TRBV29-1
CDR3: CSVRGQGGLPYEQYF
DNA: TGCAGCGTGCGGGGACAGGGCGGATTACCCTACGAGCAGTACTTC

J: TRBJ1-1
size: .
D: .
V: TRBV20-1
CDR3: CSAENTEAFF
DNA: TGCAGTGCAGAGAACACTGAAGCTTTCTTT

J: TRBJ2-2
size: .
D: TRBD1
V: TRBV5-1
CDR3: CASSFVGGDTGELFF
DNA: TGCGCCAGCAGCTTTGTAGGGGGCGACACCGGGGAGCTGTTTTTT

J: TRBJ2-7
size: .
D: .
V: TRBV7-8
CDR3: CASSLAAAAGEQYF
DNA: TGTGCCAGCAGCTTAGCGGCTGCTGCAGGGGAGCAGTACTTC

J: TRBJ2-6
size: once
D: .
V: TRBV19
CDR3: CASSKGRGSGANVLTF
DNA: TGTGCCAGTAGTAAGGGGCGAGGCTCTGGGGCCAACGTCCTGACTTTC

J: TRBJ2-7
size: .
D: TRBD1
V: TRBV9
CDR3: CASSASLGQAEQYF
DNA: TGTGCCAGCAGCGCTTCACTCGGACAGGCGGAGCAGTACTTC

J: TRBJ1-1
size: .
D: .
V: TRBV7-2
CDR3: CASSPRGTEAFF
DNA: TGTGCCAGCAGCCCCAGGGGCACTGAAGCTTTCTTT

J: TRBJ1-4
size: .
D: .
V: TRBV2
CDR3: CASSEGFGEKLFF
DNA: TGTGCCAGCAGTGAAGGTTTCGGTGAAAAACTGTTTTTT

J: TRBJ2-2
size: .
D: TRBD2
V: TRBV29-1
CDR3: CSVRTSGSTGELFF
DNA: TGCAGCGTTCGGACTAGCGGGAGCACCGGGGAGCTGTTTTTT

J: TRBJ2-3
size: once
D: .
V: TRBV19
CDR3: CASSIPPNTDTQYF
DNA: TGTGCCAGTAGTATTCCGCCGAACACAGATACGCAGTATTTT

J: TRBJ2-2
size: once
D: .
V: TRBV11-2
CDR3: CASSSLGVANTGELFF
DNA: TGTGCCAGCAGCTCACTTGGGGTAGCGAACACCGGGGAGCTGTTTTTT

J: TRBJ2-3
size: .
D: .
V: TRBV30
CDR3: CAWAGGSYTQYF
DNA: TGTGCCTGGGCCGGGGGCAGCTATACGCAGTATTTT

J: TRBJ2-7
size: few
D: .
V: TRBV6-5
CDR3: CASSYSIAGAYEQYF
DNA: TGTGCCAGCAGTTACTCCATCGCAGGGGCCTACGAGCAGTACTTC

J: TRBJ2-1
size: .
D: .
V: TRBV11-2
CDR3: CASSPTAGTGYNEQFF
DNA: TGTGCCAGCAGCCCAACAGCCGGGACGGGGTACAATGAGCAGTTCTTC

J: TRBJ2-3
size: few
D: .
V: TRBV7-9
CDR3: CASSLVSADTQYF
DNA: TGTGCCAGCAGCTTAGTATCCGCCGATACGCAGTATTTT

J: TRBJ2-3
size: .
D: .
V: TRBV4-1
CDR3: CASRPLPTITDTQYF
DNA: TGCGCCAGCAGGCCCCTACCTACGATCACAGATACGCAGTATTTT

J: TRBJ2-1
size: few
D: TRBD2
V: TRBV6-4
CDR3: CASSDSSLAGEGEQFF
DNA: TGTGCCAGCAGTGACTCGAGTCTAGCGGGGGAAGGCGAGCAGTTCTTC

J: TRBJ2-7
size: .
D: TRBD2
V: TRBV5-1
CDR3: CASSLVVRGEQYF
DNA: TGCGCCAGCAGCTTAGTTGTGCGGGGGGAGCAGTACTTC

J: TRBJ2-3
size: .
D: .
V: TRBV29-1
CDR3: CSAWTRSTDTQYF
DNA: TGCAGCGCTTGGACACGTAGCACAGATACGCAGTATTTT

J: TRBJ2-1
size: few
D: .
V: TRBV30
CDR3: CAWSVRGPVNEQFF
DNA: TGTGCCTGGAGTGTACGGGGGCCGGTGAATGAGCAGTTCTTC

J: TRBJ1-3
size: few
D: .
V: TRBV5-1
CDR3: CASSLGHTGNTIYF
DNA: TGCGCCAGCAGCTTGGGACATACTGGAAACACCATATATTTT

J: TRBJ1-2
size: medium-sized
D: .
V: TRBV7-9
CDR3: CASSPIGGLSSYGYTF
DNA: TGTGCCAGCAGCCCGATCGGGGGGCTAAGCTCCTATGGCTACACCTTC

J: TRBJ2-3
size: .
D: TRBD2
V: TRBV5-1
CDR3: CASSPEGLGTDTQYF
DNA: TGCGCCAGCAGCCCAGAGGGACTAGGCACAGATACGCAGTATTTT

J: TRBJ2-7
size: few
D: .
V: TRBV18
CDR3: CASSPPPEGTYEQYF
DNA: TGTGCCAGCTCACCCCCCCCCGAGGGAACCTACGAGCAGTACTTC

J: TRBJ2-5
size: once
D: .
V: TRBV7-2
CDR3: CASSLNRQETQYF
DNA: TGTGCCAGCAGCTTGAACAGACAAGAGACCCAGTACTTC

J: TRBJ1-2
size: .
D: .
V: TRBV6-5
CDR3: CASRPKYDSYGYTF
DNA: TGTGCCAGCAGACCCAAGTACGACAGCTATGGCTACACCTTC

J: TRBJ1-5
size: .
D: .
V: TRBV18
CDR3: CASSPGSHQPQHF
DNA: TGTGCCAGCTCACCTGGATCGCATCAGCCCCAGCATTTT

J: TRBJ2-2
size: few
D: .
V: TRBV7-7
CDR3: CASSPDISGELFF
DNA: TGTGCTAGCAGCCCCGACATCTCCGGGGAGCTGTTTTTT

J: TRBJ1-2
size: .
D: TRBD1
V: TRBV28
CDR3: CASSRWSPGTGLPGYTF
DNA: TGTGCCAGCAGTCGATGGAGCCCCGGGACAGGGCTCCCTGGCTACACCTTC

J: TRBJ2-7
size: .
D: .
V: TRBV6-5
CDR3: CASRARLVRSYEQYF
DNA: TGTGCCAGCAGGGCTAGACTAGTTCGCTCCTACGAGCAGTACTTC

J: TRBJ2-3
size: .
D: TRBD2
V: TRBV29-1
CDR3: CSVGGGTSTDTQYF
DNA: TGCAGCGTTGGGGGAGGGACTAGTACAGATACGCAGTATTTT

J: TRBJ2-5
size: .
D: .
V: TRBV7-9
CDR3: CASSLETQYF
DNA: TGTGCCAGCAGCTTGGAGACCCAGTACTTC

J: TRBJ2-7
size: few
D: .
V: TRBV4-1
CDR3: CASSLQSPGTYEQYF
DNA: TGCGCCAGCAGCCTCCAGTCCCCAGGTACCTACGAGCAGTACTTC

J: TRBJ2-5
size: few
D: TRBD1
V: TRBV5-1
CDR3: CASSVGQIQETQYF
DNA: TGCGCCAGCAGCGTGGGACAGATCCAAGAGACCCAGTACTTC

J: TRBJ1-4
size: once
D: TRBD1
V: TRBV30
CDR3: CAWSIKGGAGEKLFF
DNA: TGTGCCTGGAGTATCAAAGGGGGCGCCGGTGAAAAACTGTTTTTT

J: TRBJ1-1
size: .
D: .
V: TRBV7-8
CDR3: CASSLVVGGAAEAFF
DNA: TGTGCCAGCAGCTTAGTGGTGGGGGGCGCAGCTGAAGCTTTCTTT

J: TRBJ2-7
size: medium-sized
D: .
V: TRBV18
CDR3: CASSPNSFSYEQYF
DNA: TGTGCCAGCTCACCAAACAGCTTCTCCTACGAGCAGTACTTC

J: TRBJ2-7
size: once
D: .
V: TRBV7-8
CDR3: CASSFARLRGPYEQYF
DNA: TGTGCCAGCAGCTTCGCCCGCCTTAGGGGCCCGTACGAGCAGTACTTC

J: TRBJ2-7
size: medium-sized
D: .
V: TRBV7-3
CDR3: CASSSGGTQYF
DNA: TGTGCCAGCAGCTCCGGGGGAACGCAGTACTTC

J: TRBJ1-5
size: few
D: .
V: TRBV5-1
CDR3: CASSPDLYSNQPQHF
DNA: TGCGCCAGCAGTCCGGACCTTTATAGCAATCAGCCCCAGCATTTT